This TCR beta chain was recorded in a study of T cells after yellow fever vaccination. This clonotype was recorded many times. Its antigen is still unknown. The V and J ends lost 2 bases and 7 bases respectively, with 17 bases between them. Germline CDR1 reads SGHAT; CDR2 reads FQNNGV. This CDR3 is 15 amino acids long. Study results and limitations: Though it reached lower strength, the secondary response hit its peak faster, day 5 versus 15. After the booster, nearly 98% of CD4 and around nine tenths of CD8 primary-response clones were re-detected. Overall, a small share of clonotypes was seen in both CD4 and CD8 compartments.

UMIs and a universal primer site were added when TCR cDNA was made by 5'RACE template switching. MiXCR was run by TCRdb on the 5' RACE reads, yielding one entry per CDR3 protein. The sample holds approximately 240,000 distinct CDR3 sequences, approximately 3.6% seen once. The rearrangement uses TRBV11-2 and TRBJ1-2; perhaps TRBD1 as D (5 bases). The receptor was derived from a man between 18 and 35 years old who received the YFV17D yellow fever vaccine. The sequenced sample was PBMCs, obtained 15 days after the yellow fever booster vaccination. The CDR3 region is CASSLNRVGRGGYTF. The CDR3 region has the DNA TGTGCCAGCAGCTTAAACCGCGTGGGGCGAGGTGGCTACACCTTC.